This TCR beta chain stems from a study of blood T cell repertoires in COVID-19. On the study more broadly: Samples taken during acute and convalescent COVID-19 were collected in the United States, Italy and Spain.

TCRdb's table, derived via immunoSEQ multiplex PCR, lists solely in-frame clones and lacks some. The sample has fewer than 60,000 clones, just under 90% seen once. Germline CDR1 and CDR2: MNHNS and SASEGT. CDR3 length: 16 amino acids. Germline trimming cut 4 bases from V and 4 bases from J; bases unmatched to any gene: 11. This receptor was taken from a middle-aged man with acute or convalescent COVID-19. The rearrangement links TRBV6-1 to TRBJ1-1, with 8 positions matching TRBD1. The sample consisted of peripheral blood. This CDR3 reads CASSVGGQGAFTEAFF. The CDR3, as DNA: TGTGCCAGCAGTGTAGGTGGCCAGGGGGCCTTCACTGAAGCTTTCTTT.